The present T cell receptor beta chain was sequenced within a study of shared clonotypes between healthy human individuals. Findings of the study overall: Among donors, clonotype sharing was expected to be affected by sequencing depth.

The data were produced by immunoSEQ multiplex PCR, yet TCRdb's version contains in-frame clones alone and is incomplete. The data hold roughly 2,300,000 clones, with roughly 90% observed a single time. Germline CDR1 and CDR2: MRHNA and SNTAGT. The CDR3 consists of 11 residues. V was pared by 0 bases and J by 7 bases, with 4 bases between. To note about this clone: Its target is not known.

Sequenced material: naive CD4+ T cells from PBMCs. The subset: CD45RA+ positively selected. This receptor was obtained from a man aged 18-30 years in good health. Some clones in this sample may be carry-over from other donors' samples. V and J are TRBV6-4 and TRBJ2-7; D uncertain. The CDR3: CASSDSGEQYF. The DNA for the CDR3 is TGTGCCAGCAGTGACTCGGGGGAGCAGTACTTC.